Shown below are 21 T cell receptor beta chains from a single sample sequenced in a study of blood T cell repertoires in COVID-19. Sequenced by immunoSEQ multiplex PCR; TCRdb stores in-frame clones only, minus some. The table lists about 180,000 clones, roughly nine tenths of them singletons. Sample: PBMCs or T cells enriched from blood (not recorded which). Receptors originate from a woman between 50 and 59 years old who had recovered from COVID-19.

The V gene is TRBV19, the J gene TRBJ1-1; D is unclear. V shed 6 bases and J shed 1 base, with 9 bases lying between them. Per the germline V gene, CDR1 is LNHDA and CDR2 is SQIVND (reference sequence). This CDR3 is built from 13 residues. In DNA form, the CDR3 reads TGTGCCAGTAGCTATACTGCGAACACTGAAGCTTTCTTT. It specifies CASSYTANTEAFF.

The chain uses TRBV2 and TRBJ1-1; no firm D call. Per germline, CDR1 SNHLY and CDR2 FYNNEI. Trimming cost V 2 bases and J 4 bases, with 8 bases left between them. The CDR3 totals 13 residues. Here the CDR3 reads CASSESRGTEAFF. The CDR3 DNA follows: TGTGCCAGCAGTGAATCTCGGGGCACTGAAGCTTTCTTT.

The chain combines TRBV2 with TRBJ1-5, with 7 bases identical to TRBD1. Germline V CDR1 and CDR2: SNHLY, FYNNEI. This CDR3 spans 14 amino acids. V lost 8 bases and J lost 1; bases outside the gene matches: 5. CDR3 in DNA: TGTGCCAGCCAGGGACAGACCAGCAATCAGCCCCAGCATTTT. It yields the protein CASQGQTSNQPQHF.

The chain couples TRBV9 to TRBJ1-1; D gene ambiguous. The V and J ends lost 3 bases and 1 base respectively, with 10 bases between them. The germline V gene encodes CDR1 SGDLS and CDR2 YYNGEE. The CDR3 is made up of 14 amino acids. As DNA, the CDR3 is TGTGCCAGCAGCGCCCGGGTCGGGAACACTGAAGCTTTCTTT. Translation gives CASSARVGNTEAFF.

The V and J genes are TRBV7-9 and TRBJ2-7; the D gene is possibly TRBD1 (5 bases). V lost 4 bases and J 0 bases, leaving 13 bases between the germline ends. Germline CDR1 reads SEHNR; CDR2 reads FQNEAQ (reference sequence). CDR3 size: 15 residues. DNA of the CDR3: TGTGCCAGCAGCTCTCCCCGACAGCTCTCCTACGAGCAGTACTTC. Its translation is CASSSPRQLSYEQYF.

CDR3 nucleotide sequence: TGTGCCAGCAGCTTGGCTCGGACTAGCGGGGGGAACAATGAGCAGTTCTTC. Its translation is CASSLARTSGGNNEQFF. This chain uses TRBV5-4 with TRBJ2-1, with 14 positions matching TRBD2. Germline V CDR1 and CDR2: SGHNT, YYREEE (reference sequence). The CDR3 extends over 17 amino acids. The V and J ends lost 0 bases and 5 bases, in that order; junction bases with no gene match: 4.

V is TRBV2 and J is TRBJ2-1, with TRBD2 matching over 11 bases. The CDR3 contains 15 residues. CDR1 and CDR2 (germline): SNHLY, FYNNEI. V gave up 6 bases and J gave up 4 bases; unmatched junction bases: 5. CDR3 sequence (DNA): TGTGCCAGCAGGCCGGGACTAGCGGATTACAATGAGCAGTTCTTC. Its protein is CASRPGLADYNEQFF.

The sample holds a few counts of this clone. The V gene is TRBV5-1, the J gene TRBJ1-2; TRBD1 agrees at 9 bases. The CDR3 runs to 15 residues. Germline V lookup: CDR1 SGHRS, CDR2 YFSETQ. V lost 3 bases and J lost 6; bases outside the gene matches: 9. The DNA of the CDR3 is TGCGCCAGCAGCTCGGGACAGGGAAGTAAACATGGCTACACCTTC. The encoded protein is CASSSGQGSKHGYTF. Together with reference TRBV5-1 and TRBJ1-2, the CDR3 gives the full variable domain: KAGVTQTPRYLIKTRGQQVTLSCSPISGHRSVSWYQQTPGQGLQFLFEYFSETQRNKGNFPGRFSGRQFSNSRSEMNVSTLELGDSALYLCASSSGQGSKHGYTFGSGTRLTVV.

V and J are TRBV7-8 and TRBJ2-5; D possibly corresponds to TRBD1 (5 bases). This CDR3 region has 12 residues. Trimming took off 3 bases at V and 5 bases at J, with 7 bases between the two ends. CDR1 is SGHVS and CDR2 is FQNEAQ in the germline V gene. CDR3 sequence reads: CASSFNRETQYF. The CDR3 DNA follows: TGTGCCAGCAGCTTCAACAGGGAGACCCAGTACTTC. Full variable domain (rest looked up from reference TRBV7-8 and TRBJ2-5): GAGVSQSPRYKVAKRGQDVALRCDPISGHVSLFWYQQALGQGPEFLTYFQNEAQLDKSGLPSDRFFAERPEGSVSTLKIQRTQQEDSAVYLCASSFNRETQYFGPGTRLLVL.

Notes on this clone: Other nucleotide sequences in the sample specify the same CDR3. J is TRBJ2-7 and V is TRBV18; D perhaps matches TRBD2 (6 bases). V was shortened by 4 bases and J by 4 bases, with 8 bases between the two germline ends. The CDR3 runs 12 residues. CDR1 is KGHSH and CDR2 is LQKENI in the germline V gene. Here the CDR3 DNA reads TGTGCCAGCTCACAAGGGACTTACGAGCAGTACTTC. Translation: CASSQGTYEQYF. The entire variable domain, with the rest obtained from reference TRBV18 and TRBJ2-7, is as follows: NAGVMQNPRHLVRRRGQEARLRCSPMKGHSHVYWYRQLPEEGLKFMVYLQKENIIDESGMPKERFSAEFPKEGPSILRIQQVVRGDSAAYFCASSQGTYEQYFGPGTRLTVT.

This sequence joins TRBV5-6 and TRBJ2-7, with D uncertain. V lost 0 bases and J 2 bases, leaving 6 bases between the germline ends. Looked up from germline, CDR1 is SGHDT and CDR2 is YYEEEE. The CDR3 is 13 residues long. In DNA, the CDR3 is TGTGCCAGCAGCTTGGACTCTGCCTACGAGCAGTACTTC. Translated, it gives CASSLDSAYEQYF.

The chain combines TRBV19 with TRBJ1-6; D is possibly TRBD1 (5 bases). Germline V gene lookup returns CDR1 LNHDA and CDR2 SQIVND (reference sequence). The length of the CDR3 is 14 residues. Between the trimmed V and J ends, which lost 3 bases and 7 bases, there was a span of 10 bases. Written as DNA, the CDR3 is TGTGCCAGTAGTATTTCACAGGAGAATTCACCCCTCCACTTT. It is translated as CASSISQENSPLHF.

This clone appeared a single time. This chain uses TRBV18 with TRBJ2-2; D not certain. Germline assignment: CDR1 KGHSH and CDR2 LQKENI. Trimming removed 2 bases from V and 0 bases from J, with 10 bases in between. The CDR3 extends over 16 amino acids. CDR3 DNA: TGTGCCAGCTCACCAGTTTTTTCGGCGAACACCGGGGAGCTGTTTTTT. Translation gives CASSPVFSANTGELFF.

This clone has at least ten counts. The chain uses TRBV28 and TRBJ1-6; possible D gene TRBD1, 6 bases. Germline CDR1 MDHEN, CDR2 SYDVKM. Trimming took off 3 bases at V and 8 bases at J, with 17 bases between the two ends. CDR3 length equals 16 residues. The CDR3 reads CASSFFPGRGDSPLHF. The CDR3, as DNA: TGTGCCAGCAGTTTTTTTCCCGGCAGGGGTGATTCACCCCTCCACTTT. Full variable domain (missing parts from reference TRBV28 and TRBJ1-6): DVKVTQSSRYLVKRTGEKVFLECVQDMDHENMFWYRQDPGLGLRLIYFSYDVKMKEKGDIPEGYSVSREKKERFSLILESASTNQTSMYLCASSFFPGRGDSPLHFGNGTRLTVT.

The DNA for the CDR3 is TGTGCCAGCAGCTTAGGGGAGACTGGAAACACCATATATTTT. This encodes CASSLGETGNTIYF. The chain carries TRBV7-9 and TRBJ1-3, with D uncertain. The CDR3 covers 14 residues. Trimming removed 1 base from V and 2 bases from J, with 6 bases in between. Germline V lookup: CDR1 SEHNR, CDR2 FQNEAQ (reference sequence).

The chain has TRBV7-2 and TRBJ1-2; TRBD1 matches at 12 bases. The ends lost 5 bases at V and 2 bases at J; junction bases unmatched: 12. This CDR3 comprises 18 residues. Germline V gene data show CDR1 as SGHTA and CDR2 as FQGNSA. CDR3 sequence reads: CASSPRGTGGPGNYGYTF. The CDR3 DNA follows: TGTGCCAGCAGCCCCCGCGGGACAGGGGGCCCAGGAAACTATGGCTACACCTTC. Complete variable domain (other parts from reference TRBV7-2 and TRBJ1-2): GAGVSQSPSNKVTEKGKDVELRCDPISGHTALYWYRQSLGQGLEFLIYFQGNSAPDKSGLPSDRFSAERTGGSVSTLTIQRTQQEDSAVYLCASSPRGTGGPGNYGYTFGSGTRLTVV.

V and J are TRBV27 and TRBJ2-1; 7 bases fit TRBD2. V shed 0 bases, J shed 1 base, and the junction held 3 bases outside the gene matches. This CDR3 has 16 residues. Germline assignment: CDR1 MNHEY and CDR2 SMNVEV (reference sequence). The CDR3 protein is CASSLSGGRSYNEQFF. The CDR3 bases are TGTGCCAGCAGTTTATCGGGCGGGAGATCCTACAATGAGCAGTTCTTC.

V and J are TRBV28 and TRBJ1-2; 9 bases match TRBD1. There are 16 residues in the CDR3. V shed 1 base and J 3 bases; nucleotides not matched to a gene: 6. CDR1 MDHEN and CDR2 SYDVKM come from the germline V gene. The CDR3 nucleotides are TGTGCCAGCAGTTTATTCGGGGACAGGGTGGACTATGGCTACACCTTC. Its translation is CASSLFGDRVDYGYTF.

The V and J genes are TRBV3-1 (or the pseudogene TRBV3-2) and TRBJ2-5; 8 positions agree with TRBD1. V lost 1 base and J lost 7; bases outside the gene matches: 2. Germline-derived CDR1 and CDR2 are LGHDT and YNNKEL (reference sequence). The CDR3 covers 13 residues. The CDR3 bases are TGTGCCAGCAGCCAAGGGACAGGGCGGACCCAGTACTTC. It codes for CASSQGTGRTQYF.

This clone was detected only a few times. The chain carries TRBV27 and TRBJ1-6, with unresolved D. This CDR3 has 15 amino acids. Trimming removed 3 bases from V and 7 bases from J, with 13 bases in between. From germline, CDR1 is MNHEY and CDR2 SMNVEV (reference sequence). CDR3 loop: CASSLSGTRNSPLHF. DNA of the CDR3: TGTGCCAGCAGTTTGTCAGGCACTAGAAATTCACCCCTCCACTTT.

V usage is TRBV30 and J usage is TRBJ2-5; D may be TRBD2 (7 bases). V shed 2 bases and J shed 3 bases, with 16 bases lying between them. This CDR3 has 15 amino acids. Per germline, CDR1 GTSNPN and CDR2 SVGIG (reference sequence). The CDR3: CAWSSARGTKETQYF. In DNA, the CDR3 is TGTGCCTGGAGTTCCGCGCGGGGGACAAAAGAGACCCAGTACTTC.